What follows describes a single TCR beta chain. This clone was detected a few times. The clone's antigen remains unknown. Within one base of it there is no much larger clone, and no base qualities were kept. TCRbeta CDR3 regions were amplified from genomic DNA using the immunoSEQ Assay, a bias-controlled multiplex PCR. The source study handled its data this way. The number of nucleated cells in each sample was estimated by amplification of reference gene primers within the assay. To quantify the absolute abundance of each unique TCRbeta CDR3 rearrangement, sequence reads were collapsed and filtered. For each sample, productive Simpson clonality was calculated by taking the square root of Simpson's diversity index across productive rearrangements. What TCRdb holds here is the immuneACCESS table cut down to in-frame rearrangements. Part of the clones is not present; checked against another copy, under half of the missing clones reflect an unresolved V gene, and the others are unexplained. From that table come the V and J calls and clone size; the DNA was used to work out D and trimming. For this sample there are about 240,000 clones; roughly 80% appear just once. Of the sample, 3.6% falls within the top ten clones.

These data belong to a study of blood T cell repertoires in COVID-19 (dated by TCRdb to about 2020). For the study in its entirety: Samples from collaborators originated in the United States, Italy and Spain and spanned both the acute and convalescent phases of COVID-19. The prospective study material was composed of cDNA or gDNA derived from T cells, B-cell-depleted T cells, or PBMCs. The dataset comprised deeply sampled blood TCRbeta repertoires from subjects exposed to, actively infected with, or recovered from COVID-19. The repertoires were made available in a free public database intended to serve as a resource for research on the immune response to SARS-CoV-2. The samples were drawn from the first 160 participants of the ongoing ImmuneRACE study and from 1,254 subjects provided by 6 global collaborators. The sample metadata nearly always contained a de-identified subject ID, COVID-19 status, age in years and sex. Where available, HLA class I and class II types were obtained from metadata supplied by the sample provider rather than from assay-based typing.

The paper's findings and limits, for the study overall: The amount of clinical and demographic metadata varied by source and participant and was provided uncurated.

Participants in the prospective study were enrolled through a virtual design, were aged about 18 to 90 years, and lived in 24 United States geographic areas. In the prospective study, cohorts were assigned on the basis of participant-reported clinical history obtained from a screening survey and a study questionnaire. Exposed participants had been in contact, within 2 weeks of entering the study, with a person who had a PCR-confirmed or clinician-diagnosed case of COVID-19. Each participant in the prospective study had whole blood, serum and a nasopharyngeal or oropharyngeal swab collected by mobile phlebotomists. Participants in the prospective study had the option to provide additional blood draws and questionnaires over a 2-month period. Before DNA extraction, blood samples from the prospective study were shipped at room temperature or frozen. A distance of 18 bases separates the germline ends of V and J, which lose 2 bases and 8 bases respectively. The germline V gene provides CDR1 MDHEN and CDR2 SYDVKM. The CDR3, from cysteine to phenylalanine, totals 15 residues. Solely the CDR3 DNA is kept, with 45 bases framed from the first base.

The rearrangement combines TRBV28 with TRBJ1-1, and the D gene may be TRBD1, 6 bases matching. This receptor was obtained from a woman in her thirties or forties who had been exposed to COVID-19. Sequenced material: PBMCs or T cells enriched from blood (not recorded which). The CDR3 sequence is CASSLNGRGAQEAFF. The sequenced DNA: TGTGCCAGCAGTTTAAACGGTCGGGGGGCGCAAGAAGCTTTCTTT.